The 11 T cell receptor beta chains below all came from one sample that was sequenced in a study of cytomegalovirus exposure and HLA in healthy donors (dated by TCRdb to the late 2010s). The library relied on the immunoSEQ multiplex PCR assay. TCRdb took this table from immuneACCESS and kept in-frame rearrangements with V and J called. Such tables lack part of the clones; where checked against another copy, unresolved V genes explain under half of the gap, and the rest is unexplained. For this sample there are 100,000 to 150,000 clones; 89% appear just once. About 2% of the sample lies in the top ten. The specimen sequenced was PBMCs. All receptors come from a woman aged 18-29 years in good health and CMV-seronegative.

The genes are TRBV2 and TRBJ2-5; weak D call: TRBD2 (5 bases). V was clipped by 2 bases and J by 4 bases, with 11 bases between them. The CDR3 contains 14 residues. Per germline, CDR1 SNHLY and CDR2 FYNNEI. CDR3 in DNA: TGTGCCAGCAGTGAATCGGGGTCTGGAGAGACCCAGTACTTC. Translation gives CASSESGSGETQYF.

This chain uses TRBV5-6 with TRBJ2-1, with 10 bases fitting TRBD2. Looked up from germline, CDR1 is SGHDT and CDR2 is YYEEEE. J was trimmed by 3 bases and V by 0 bases; bases with no gene match: 3. The CDR3 totals 16 residues. The CDR3 DNA is TGTGCCAGCAGCTTGGGGCTAGCGGGAGTCTACAATGAGCAGTTCTTC. Translation gives CASSLGLAGVYNEQFF.

The chain couples TRBV11-2 to TRBJ2-3; 16 nucleotides line up with TRBD2. The CDR3 is made up of 19 amino acids. In germline, CDR1 is SGHAT, CDR2 FQNNGV. Trimming at V came to 3 bases and at J to 0 bases, leaving 6 bases not matched to a gene. The CDR3 is CASSLEGTSGRASTDTQYF. As DNA, the CDR3 is TGTGCCAGCAGCTTGGAGGGGACTAGCGGGAGGGCCAGCACAGATACGCAGTATTTT.

The chain employs TRBV18 and TRBJ1-2, with D uncertain. The CDR3 has 12 residues. From germline, CDR1 is KGHSH and CDR2 LQKENI. Trimming shortened V by 0 bases and J by 7 bases, and 6 bases separated the two germline ends. The CDR3 DNA reads as TGTGCCAGCTCACCACCAGCTGGTGGCTACACCTTC. It codes for CASSPPAGGYTF.

The chain joins TRBV11-3 to TRBJ1-1; the D gene is possibly TRBD1 (6 bases). The CDR3 loop spans 16 amino acids. V was cut by 1 base and J by 1 base, with 13 bases left in between. Germline V gives CDR1 SGHNT, CDR2 YENEEA. The CDR3 DNA is TGTGCCAGCAGCTTAGGGGACACGGGATCGAACACTGAAGCTTTCTTT. It is translated as CASSLGDTGSNTEAFF.

The rearrangement joins TRBV14 to TRBJ2-1; 9 bases fit TRBD1. The CDR3 is 15 residues long. V gave up 4 bases and J gave up 6 bases; unmatched junction bases: 7. Germline loops: CDR1 SGHDN, CDR2 FVKESK. For the CDR3, the DNA is TGTGCCAGCAGCCTGGACAGGGGTCTAATCAATGAGCAGTTCTTC. Its translation: CASSLDRGLINEQFF.

This chain joins TRBV19 and TRBJ1-1; D may be TRBD1 (6 bases). Looked up from germline, CDR1 is LNHDA and CDR2 is SQIVND (reference sequence). The CDR3 sequence is 15 residues long. V shed 7 bases and J shed 1 base, with 16 bases lying between them. CDR3 in DNA: TGTGCCAGTATTACTCGGGGGGGCACGAACACTGAAGCTTTCTTT. Translating gives CASITRGGTNTEAFF.

The chain uses TRBV15 and TRBJ2-7, with D tentatively TRBD1 or TRBD2 (5 bases each). The V gene's germline CDR1 is LNHNV and CDR2 YYDKDF (reference sequence). The CDR3 is made up of 17 amino acids. The germline V and J ends were trimmed by 5 bases and 3 bases, with 23 bases remaining between them. The chain's CDR3 is CATSRGVDLVTSYEQYF. The CDR3 nucleotides read TGTGCCACCAGCCGAGGGGTAGACCTCGTTACTAGCTACGAGCAGTACTTC.

The rearrangement links TRBV6-6 to TRBJ2-7, with 11 bases aligning to TRBD2. Germline-derived CDR1 and CDR2 are MNHNY and SVGAGI (reference sequence). This CDR3 has 15 amino acids. J was trimmed by 2 bases and V by 6 bases; bases with no gene match: 6. The CDR3 DNA reads as TGTGCCAGCAGGAGGACTAGCGGGCAAACCTACGAGCAGTACTTC. Protein: CASRRTSGQTYEQYF.

This clone showed up just a few times. The V call is TRBV7-6, the J call TRBJ2-1; TRBD2 matches at 9 bases. The CDR3 covers 13 residues. Unmatched junction bases numbered 2, after V lost 5 bases and J lost 6 bases. CDR1 is SGHVS and CDR2 is FNYEAQ in the germline V gene. The CDR3 protein is CASSLSGSNEQFF. CDR3 coding DNA: TGTGCCAGCAGCCTTAGCGGGAGCAATGAGCAGTTCTTC.

A word on this clone: Compared with germline, one end of the junction differs, possibly owing to a read error. The chain has TRBV6-6 and TRBJ2-3; 11 bases are shared with TRBD2. CDR1 is MNHNY, CDR2 SVGAGI, per germline (reference sequence). This CDR3 contains 15 residues. In nucleotides, the CDR3 is TGTGTCAGCGCACATAGCGGGAGGGCCCCAGATACGCAGTATTTT. Its translation: CVSAHSGRAPDTQYF.